Listed below are T cell receptor beta chains from one sample, sequenced in a study of brain T cells in children with intractable seizures. TCRdb's table, derived via immunoSEQ multiplex PCR, lists solely in-frame clones and lacks some. Among 300,000 to 400,000 clones listed, 85% to 95% were seen once. The sequences come from peripheral blood, collected approximately 5 months after surgery. Receptor source: a boy in the first two years of life with tuberous sclerosis and intractable seizures. The CDR3 runs from the conserved cysteine through the conserved F or W. Each record gives: J gene, CDR3 length, V gene, CDR3 protein.

j_call: TRBJ2-1
cdr3_length: 16
v_call: TRBV29-1
cdr3_aa: CSVEDLVRGGYNEQFF

j_call: TRBJ2-3
cdr3_length: 15
v_call: TRBV7-3
cdr3_aa: CASSLISGSTDTQYF

j_call: TRBJ2-1
cdr3_length: 13
v_call: TRBV29-1
cdr3_aa: CSVEVRDFNEQFF

j_call: TRBJ2-1
cdr3_length: 13
v_call: TRBV6-5
cdr3_aa: CASRADVHNEQFF

j_call: TRBJ2-2
cdr3_length: 14
v_call: TRBV5-1
cdr3_aa: CASSLGQGFGELFF

j_call: TRBJ1-2
cdr3_length: 18
v_call: TRBV7-2
cdr3_aa: CASSLDGPPGDGNYGYTF

j_call: TRBJ1-5
cdr3_length: 14
v_call: TRBV7-9
cdr3_aa: CASSRDSTLSPQHF

j_call: TRBJ2-5
cdr3_length: 12
v_call: TRBV29-1
cdr3_aa: CSAWGLEETQYF

j_call: TRBJ1-1
cdr3_length: 14
v_call: TRBV28
cdr3_aa: CASSTKGGGTEAFF

j_call: TRBJ2-1
cdr3_length: 14
v_call: TRBV19
cdr3_aa: CASSSLGGYNEQFF

j_call: TRBJ1-1
cdr3_length: 14
v_call: TRBV25-1
cdr3_aa: CASGEGGRNTEAFF

j_call: TRBJ2-5
cdr3_length: 16
v_call: TRBV15
cdr3_aa: CATSRGGAVNQETQYF

j_call: TRBJ2-1
cdr3_length: 15
v_call: TRBV30
cdr3_aa: CAWKLGGSSYNEQFF

j_call: TRBJ2-1
cdr3_length: 11
v_call: TRBV10-3
cdr3_aa: CAISDSPGQFF

j_call: TRBJ1-4
cdr3_length: 15
v_call: TRBV28
cdr3_aa: CASTPRGQGDEKLFF

j_call: TRBJ2-3
cdr3_length: 15
v_call: TRBV5-4
cdr3_aa: CASSLEAGGTDTQYF

j_call: TRBJ1-6
cdr3_length: 14
v_call: TRBV24-1
cdr3_aa: CATSEGRGNSPLHF

j_call: TRBJ2-1
cdr3_length: 17
v_call: TRBV4-1
cdr3_aa: CASSQDFGGGAYNEQFF

j_call: TRBJ1-4
cdr3_length: 15
v_call: TRBV4-1
cdr3_aa: CASSQAGTGSEKLFF

j_call: TRBJ1-3
cdr3_length: 14
v_call: TRBV6-6
cdr3_aa: CASSSGGAGNTIYF

j_call: TRBJ2-1
cdr3_length: 14
v_call: TRBV30
cdr3_aa: CAWTGLAGYNEQFF

j_call: TRBJ2-7
cdr3_length: 13
v_call: TRBV7-2
cdr3_aa: CASSITPIYEQYF

j_call: TRBJ2-1
cdr3_length: 14
v_call: TRBV7-2
cdr3_aa: CASSPQDRGNEQFF

j_call: TRBJ1-4
cdr3_length: 16
v_call: TRBV7-9
cdr3_aa: CASRADRGLSNEKLFF

j_call: TRBJ2-7
cdr3_length: 14
v_call: TRBV19
cdr3_aa: CASTSSRDRGEQYF

j_call: TRBJ2-1
cdr3_length: 13
v_call: TRBV7-9
cdr3_aa: CASSSDSYNEQFF

j_call: TRBJ2-7
cdr3_length: 18
v_call: TRBV2
cdr3_aa: CASSDSGAVSSGRREQYF

j_call: TRBJ2-1
cdr3_length: 12
v_call: TRBV28
cdr3_aa: CASAVAYNEQFF

j_call: TRBJ2-7
cdr3_length: 17
v_call: TRBV5-8
cdr3_aa: CASSLEGQGGFGPEQYF

j_call: TRBJ2-7
cdr3_length: 12
v_call: TRBV19
cdr3_aa: CASIGTSGEQYF

j_call: TRBJ1-2
cdr3_length: 11
v_call: TRBV11-2
cdr3_aa: CASSLAGGYTF

j_call: TRBJ2-2
cdr3_length: 13
v_call: TRBV5-1
cdr3_aa: CASSLDRTGELFF

j_call: TRBJ2-7
cdr3_length: 11
v_call: TRBV29-1
cdr3_aa: CSVNQAYEQYF

j_call: TRBJ1-1
cdr3_length: 13
v_call: TRBV14
cdr3_aa: CASSQVLHTEAFF

j_call: TRBJ1-2
cdr3_length: 15
v_call: TRBV19
cdr3_aa: CASSDFITGSGGYTF

j_call: TRBJ2-7
cdr3_length: 13
v_call: TRBV7-8
cdr3_aa: CASSNETAVEQYF

j_call: TRBJ2-3
cdr3_length: 13
v_call: TRBV7-8
cdr3_aa: CASSLAVTDTQYF

j_call: TRBJ2-7
cdr3_length: 17
v_call: TRBV4-1
cdr3_aa: CASSQEFGLAGVYEQYF

j_call: TRBJ2-7
cdr3_length: 14
v_call: TRBV16
cdr3_aa: CASSLFGTSYEQYF

j_call: TRBJ2-7
cdr3_length: 15
v_call: TRBV6-5
cdr3_aa: CASSYYGSTSYEQYF